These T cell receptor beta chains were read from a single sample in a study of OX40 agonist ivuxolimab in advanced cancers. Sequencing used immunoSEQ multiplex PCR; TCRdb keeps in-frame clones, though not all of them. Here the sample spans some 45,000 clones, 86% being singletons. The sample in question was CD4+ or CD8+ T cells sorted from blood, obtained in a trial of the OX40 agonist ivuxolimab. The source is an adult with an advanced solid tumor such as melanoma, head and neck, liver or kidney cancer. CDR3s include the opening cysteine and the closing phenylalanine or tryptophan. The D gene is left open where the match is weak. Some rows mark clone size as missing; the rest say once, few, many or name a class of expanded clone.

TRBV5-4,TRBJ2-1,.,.,CASSLKQLGYNEQFF,TGTGCCAGCAGCTTGAAACAGTTAGGATACAATGAGCAGTTCTTC
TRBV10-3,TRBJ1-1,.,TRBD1,CAIKTAGQANTEAFF,TGTGCCATCAAGACGGCGGGACAGGCGAACACTGAAGCTTTCTTT
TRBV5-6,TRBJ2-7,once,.,CASSSIRSYEQYF,TGTGCCAGCAGCTCAATAAGATCCTACGAGCAGTACTTC
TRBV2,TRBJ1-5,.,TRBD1,CASSEGTGRAPQPQHF,TGTGCCAGCAGTGAAGGGACAGGTCGGGCCCCCCAGCCCCAGCATTTT
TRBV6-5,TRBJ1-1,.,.,CASTFSGKDTEAFF,TGTGCCAGCACGTTTTCAGGGAAGGACACTGAAGCTTTCTTT
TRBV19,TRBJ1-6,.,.,CASSILGGESPLHF,TGTGCCAGTAGTATACTAGGGGGGGAATCACCCCTCCACTTT
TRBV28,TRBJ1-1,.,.,CASSFQGRPNTEAFF,TGTGCCAGCAGTTTCCAGGGGAGACCGAACACTGAAGCTTTCTTT
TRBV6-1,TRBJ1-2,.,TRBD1,CASSGGADRFSSGYTF,TGTGCCAGCAGTGGGGGGGCGGACAGGTTTAGCTCTGGCTACACCTTC
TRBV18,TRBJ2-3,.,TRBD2,CASSPLGTSGLSTDTQYF,TGTGCCAGCTCACCACTAGGGACTAGCGGGCTTAGCACAGATACGCAGTATTTT
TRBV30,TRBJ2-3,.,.,CAWVPLAASTDTQYF,TGTGCCTGGGTGCCCCTCGCGGCCAGCACAGATACGCAGTATTTT
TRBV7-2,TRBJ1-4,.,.,CASSFGEKLFF,TGTGCCAGCAGCTTCGGTGAAAAACTGTTTTTT
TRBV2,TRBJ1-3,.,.,CASDGTLWVSVPF,TGTGCCAGCGACGGGACACTTTGGGTGTCTGTGCCTTTT
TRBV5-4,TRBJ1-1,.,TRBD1,CASSSQGARGEAFF,TGTGCCAGCAGTTCGCAGGGGGCGCGGGGTGAAGCTTTCTTT
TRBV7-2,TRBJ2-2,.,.,CASSFRVQGYTGELFF,TGTGCCAGCAGCTTTAGAGTACAGGGTTACACCGGGGAGCTGTTTTTT
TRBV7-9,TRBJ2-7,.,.,CASSTRTDYEQYF,TGTGCCAGCAGCACGCGGACAGACTACGAGCAGTACTTC
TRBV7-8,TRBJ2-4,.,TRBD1,CASRQTGGGKNIQYF,TGTGCCAGCCGCCAGACAGGGGGCGGCAAAAACATTCAGTACTTC
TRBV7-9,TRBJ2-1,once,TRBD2,CASSLGTVREGSLNEQFF,TGTGCCAGCAGCTTAGGTACTGTGAGGGAGGGCTCCCTCAATGAGCAGTTCTTC
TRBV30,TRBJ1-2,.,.,CAWNANNYGYTF,TGTGCCTGGAACGCCAATAACTATGGCTACACCTTC
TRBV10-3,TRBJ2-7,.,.,CAISAFQNEQYF,TGTGCCATCAGTGCGTTCCAGAACGAGCAGTACTTC
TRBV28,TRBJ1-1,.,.,CASSFEDRWNTEAFF,TGTGCCAGCAGTTTTGAGGACCGCTGGAACACTGAAGCTTTCTTT
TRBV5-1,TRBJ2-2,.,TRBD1,CASSSSGTGLGELFF,TGCGCCAGCAGCAGCTCCGGGACAGGCCTCGGGGAGCTGTTTTTT
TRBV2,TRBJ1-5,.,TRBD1,CASSKDRGGSQPQHF,TGTGCCAGCAGCAAGGACAGGGGTGGAAGTCAGCCCCAGCATTTT
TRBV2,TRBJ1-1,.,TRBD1,CASRAGQGTITEAFF,TGTGCCAGCAGGGCCGGACAGGGTACGATCACTGAAGCTTTCTTT
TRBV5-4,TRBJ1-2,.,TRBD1,CASSGGTGGGYGYTF,TGTGCCAGCAGCGGCGGGACAGGGGGCGGCTATGGCTACACCTTC
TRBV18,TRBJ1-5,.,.,CASSSMDLSNQPQHF,TGTGCCAGCTCCTCGATGGACCTAAGCAATCAGCCCCAGCATTTT
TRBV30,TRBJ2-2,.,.,CAWERQGGAGELFF,TGTGCCTGGGAACGACAGGGAGGGGCCGGGGAGCTGTTTTTT
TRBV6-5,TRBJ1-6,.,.,CASSYDPGQVNSPLHF,TGTGCCAGCAGTTACGATCCCGGGCAGGTTAATTCACCCCTCCACTTT
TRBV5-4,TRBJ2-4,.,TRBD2,CASSSGVGRAKNIQYF,TGTGCCAGCAGCTCGGGGGTCGGGAGGGCCAAAAACATTCAGTACTTC
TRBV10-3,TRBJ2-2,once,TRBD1,CAISVTGQDTGELFF,TGTGCCATCAGTGTTACGGGACAGGACACCGGGGAGCTGTTTTTT
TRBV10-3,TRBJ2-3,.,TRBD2,CAISGRGGVSTDTQYF,TGTGCCATCAGTGGTCGGGGAGGGGTTAGCACAGATACGCAGTATTTT
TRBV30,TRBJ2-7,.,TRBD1,CAGGQGTYEQYF,TGTGCCGGAGGACAGGGGACCTACGAGCAGTACTTC
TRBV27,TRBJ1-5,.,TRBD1,CASIQGTGGSSNQPQHF,TGTGCCAGCATCCAAGGGACAGGGGGTAGTAGCAATCAGCCCCAGCATTTT
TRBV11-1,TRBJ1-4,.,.,CASSRGGWNEKLFF,TGTGCCAGCAGCCGGGGTGGGTGGAATGAAAAACTGTTTTTT
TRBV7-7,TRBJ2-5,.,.,CASSSRQGSMQETQYF,TGTGCCAGCAGCTCACGTCAGGGGAGTATGCAAGAGACCCAGTACTTC
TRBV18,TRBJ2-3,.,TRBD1,CASSPGTGRMDTQYF,TGTGCCAGCTCACCCGGGACAGGTCGAATGGATACGCAGTATTTT
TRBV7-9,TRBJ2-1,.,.,CASSGGRAHNEQFF,TGTGCCAGCAGCGGGGGGCGGGCTCACAATGAGCAGTTCTTC
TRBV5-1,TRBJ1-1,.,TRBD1,CASSSDRGTLDTEAFF,TGCGCCAGCAGCTCGGACAGGGGGACTTTGGACACTGAAGCTTTCTTT
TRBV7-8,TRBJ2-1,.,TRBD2,CASSSWTSGISYNEQFF,TGTGCCAGCAGCTCCTGGACTAGCGGAATCTCCTACAATGAGCAGTTCTTC
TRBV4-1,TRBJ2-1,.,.,CASSQDSQGRQFF,TGCGCCAGCAGCCAAGATTCGCAGGGAAGGCAGTTCTTC
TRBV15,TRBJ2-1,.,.,CATSRGGGEQFF,TGTGCCACCAGCAGAGGCGGTGGGGAGCAGTTCTTC
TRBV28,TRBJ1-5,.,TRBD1,CASSLPGQGVQRQPQHF,TGTGCCAGCAGTTTACCGGGACAGGGGGTTCAGCGTCAGCCCCAGCATTTT
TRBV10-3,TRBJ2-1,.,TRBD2,CAISGGTSGSYNEQFF,TGTGCCATCAGTGGTGGGACTAGCGGCTCCTACAATGAGCAGTTCTTC
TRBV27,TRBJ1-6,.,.,CASSWSSSYNSPLHF,TGTGCCAGCAGTTGGTCTAGCTCCTATAATTCACCCCTCCACTTT
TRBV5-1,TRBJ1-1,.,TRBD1,CASSLQGLDTEAFF,TGCGCCAGCAGCTTACAGGGGTTGGACACTGAAGCTTTCTTT
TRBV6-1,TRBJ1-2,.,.,CASSDRIAGSHGYTF,TGTGCCAGCAGTGATAGGATCGCGGGGAGTCATGGCTACACCTTC
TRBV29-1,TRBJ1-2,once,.,CSVEDPGAGGGYTF,TGCAGCGTTGAAGATCCGGGGGCAGGCGGTGGCTACACCTTC
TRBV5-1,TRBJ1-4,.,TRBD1,CASSLAFGTGGGKLFF,TGCGCCAGCAGCTTGGCGTTTGGGACAGGGGGCGGAAAACTGTTTTTT
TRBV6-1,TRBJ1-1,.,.,CASSPLGRSTEAFF,TGTGCCAGCAGCCCCCTTGGCAGAAGCACTGAAGCTTTCTTT
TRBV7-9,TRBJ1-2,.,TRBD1,CASSYVQGQGYGYTF,TGTGCCAGCAGCTACGTACAGGGACAGGGATATGGCTACACCTTC
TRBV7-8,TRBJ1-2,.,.,CASSPTRIYGYTF,TGTGCCAGCAGCCCCACCCGGATTTATGGCTACACCTTC
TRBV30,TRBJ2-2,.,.,CAWSGDRWSAGELFF,TGTGCCTGGAGTGGAGACAGGTGGTCCGCCGGGGAGCTGTTTTTT
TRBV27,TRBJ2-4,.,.,CATSRVEGVTNIQYF,TGTGCCACCTCTCGCGTGGAGGGAGTAACGAACATTCAGTACTTC
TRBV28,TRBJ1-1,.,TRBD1,CASSSRQGGDIYLEAFF,TGTGCCAGCAGTTCCCGACAGGGCGGGGATATTTACCTTGAAGCTTTCTTT
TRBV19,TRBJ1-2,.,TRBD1,CASSGQGAHGYTF,TGTGCCAGTAGCGGACAGGGCGCGCATGGCTACACCTTC
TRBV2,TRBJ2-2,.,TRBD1,CASRGQANTGELFF,TGTGCCAGCCGGGGACAGGCGAACACCGGGGAGCTGTTTTTT
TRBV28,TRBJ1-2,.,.,CARSPVDAGRGGDGYTF,TGTGCCCGCAGCCCCGTGGACGCGGGGAGGGGGGGGGATGGCTACACCTTC
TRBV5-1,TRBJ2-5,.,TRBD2,CASSLVGGAGQETQYF,TGCGCCAGCAGCTTGGTGGGAGGGGCCGGCCAAGAGACCCAGTACTTC